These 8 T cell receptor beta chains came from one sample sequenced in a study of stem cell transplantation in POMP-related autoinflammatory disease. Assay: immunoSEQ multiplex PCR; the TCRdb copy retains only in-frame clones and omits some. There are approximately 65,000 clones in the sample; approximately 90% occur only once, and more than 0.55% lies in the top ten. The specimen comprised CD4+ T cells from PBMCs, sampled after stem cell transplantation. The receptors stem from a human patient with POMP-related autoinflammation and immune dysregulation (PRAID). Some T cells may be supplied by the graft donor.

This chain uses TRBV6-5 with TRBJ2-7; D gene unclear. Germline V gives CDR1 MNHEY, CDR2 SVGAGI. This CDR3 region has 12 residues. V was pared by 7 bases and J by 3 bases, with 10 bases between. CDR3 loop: CASKGQFYEQYF. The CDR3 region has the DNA TGTGCCAGCAAGGGCCAGTTCTACGAGCAGTACTTC.

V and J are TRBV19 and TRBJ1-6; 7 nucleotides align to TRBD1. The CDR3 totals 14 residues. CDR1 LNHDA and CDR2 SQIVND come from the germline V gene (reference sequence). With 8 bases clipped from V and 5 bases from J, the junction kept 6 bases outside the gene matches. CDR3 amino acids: CASRGTADNSPLHF. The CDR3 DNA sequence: TGTGCCAGTCGGGGGACAGCGGATAATTCACCCCTCCACTTT.

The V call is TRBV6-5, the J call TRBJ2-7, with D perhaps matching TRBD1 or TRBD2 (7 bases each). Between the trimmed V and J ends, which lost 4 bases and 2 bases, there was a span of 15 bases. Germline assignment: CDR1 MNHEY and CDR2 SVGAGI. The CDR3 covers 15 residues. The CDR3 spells CASSSSGTATYEQYF. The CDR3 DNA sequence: TGTGCCAGCAGTTCCAGCGGGACAGCCACCTACGAGCAGTACTTC.

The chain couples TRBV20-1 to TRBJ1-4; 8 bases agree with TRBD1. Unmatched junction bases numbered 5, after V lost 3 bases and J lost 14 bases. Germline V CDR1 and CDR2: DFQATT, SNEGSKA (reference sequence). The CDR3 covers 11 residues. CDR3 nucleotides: TGCAGTGCTAGTTCGGGACAGGCTCTGTTTTTT. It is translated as CSASSGQALFF.

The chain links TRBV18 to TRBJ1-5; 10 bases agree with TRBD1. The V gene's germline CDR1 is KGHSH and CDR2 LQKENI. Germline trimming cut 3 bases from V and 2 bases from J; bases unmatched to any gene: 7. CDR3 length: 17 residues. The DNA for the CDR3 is TGTGCCAGCTCACCTACCTATGGGACAGGGGGCAATCAGCCCCAGCATTTT. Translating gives CASSPTYGTGGNQPQHF.

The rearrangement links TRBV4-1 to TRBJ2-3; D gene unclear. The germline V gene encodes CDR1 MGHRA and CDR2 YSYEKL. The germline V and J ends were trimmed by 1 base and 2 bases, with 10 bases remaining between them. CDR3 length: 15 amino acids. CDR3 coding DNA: TGCGCCAGCAGCCAAGCGGTACTACCCACAGATACGCAGTATTTT. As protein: CASSQAVLPTDTQYF.

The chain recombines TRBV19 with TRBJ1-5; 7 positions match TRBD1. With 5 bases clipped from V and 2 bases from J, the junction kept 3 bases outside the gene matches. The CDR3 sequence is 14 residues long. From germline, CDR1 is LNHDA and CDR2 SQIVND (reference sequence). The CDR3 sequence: CASSYQGGNQPQHF. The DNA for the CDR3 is TGTGCCAGTAGTTATCAGGGGGGCAATCAGCCCCAGCATTTT.

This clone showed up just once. The CDR3 protein is CASRIGTASTDTQYF. Here the CDR3 DNA reads TGCGCCAGCAGGATAGGGACAGCTAGCACAGATACGCAGTATTTT. The chain carries TRBV10-1 and TRBJ2-3; 7 positions agree with TRBD1. Trimming at V came to 6 bases and at J to 0 bases, leaving 6 bases not matched to a gene. The CDR3 length is 15 residues. Looked up from germline, CDR1 is WNHNN and CDR2 is SYGVQD (reference sequence).